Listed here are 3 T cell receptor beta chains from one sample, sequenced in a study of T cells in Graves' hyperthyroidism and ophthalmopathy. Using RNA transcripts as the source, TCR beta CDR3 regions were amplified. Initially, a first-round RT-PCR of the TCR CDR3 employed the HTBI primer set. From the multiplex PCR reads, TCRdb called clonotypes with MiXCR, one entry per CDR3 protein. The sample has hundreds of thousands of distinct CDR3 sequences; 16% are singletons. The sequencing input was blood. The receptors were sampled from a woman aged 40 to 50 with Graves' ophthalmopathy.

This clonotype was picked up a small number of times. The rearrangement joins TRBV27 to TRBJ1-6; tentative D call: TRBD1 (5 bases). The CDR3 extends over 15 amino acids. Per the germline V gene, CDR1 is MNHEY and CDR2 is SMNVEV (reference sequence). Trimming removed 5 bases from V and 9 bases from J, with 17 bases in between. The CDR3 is CASSEPGPGSSPLHF. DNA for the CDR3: TGTGCCAGCAGTGAACCGGGACCCGGGAGTTCACCCCTCCACTTT.

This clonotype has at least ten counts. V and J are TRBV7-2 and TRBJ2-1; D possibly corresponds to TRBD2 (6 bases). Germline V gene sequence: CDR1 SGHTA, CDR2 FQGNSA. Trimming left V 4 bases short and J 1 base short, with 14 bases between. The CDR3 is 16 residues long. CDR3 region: CASSSRGSGSYNEQFF. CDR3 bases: TGTGCCAGCAGCTCTCGCGGTAGCGGATCCTACAATGAGCAGTTCTTC.

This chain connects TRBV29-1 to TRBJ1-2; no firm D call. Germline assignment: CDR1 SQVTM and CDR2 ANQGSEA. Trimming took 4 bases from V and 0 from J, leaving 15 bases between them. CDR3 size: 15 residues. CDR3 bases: TGCAGCGTTGGGTCAGTCGAGCTATCTAACTATGGCTACACCTTC. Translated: CSVGSVELSNYGYTF.